Listed here is a single TCR beta chain. CDR1 SGHAT and CDR2 FQNNGV come from the germline V gene. Trimming cost V 5 bases and J 3 bases, with 17 bases left between them. The CDR3 contains 15 residues. This sample was taken from a study of blood T cell repertoires in COVID-19. Whole-study context: Italy, Spain and the United States were the sources of the convalescent and acute COVID-19 samples. The analysed material was cDNA or gDNA that came from T cells, B-cell-depleted T cells, or PBMCs.

TCRdb's table, derived via immunoSEQ multiplex PCR, lists solely in-frame clones and lacks some. The data show roughly 300,000 clones, roughly 87% seen once. This clonotype originated in a man aged 18 to 29 with active or convalescent COVID-19. Sequenced: peripheral blood. This chain uses TRBV11-2 with TRBJ2-7, with D possibly matching TRBD1 (5 bases). As DNA, the CDR3 is TGTGCCAGCAGCCCCTCACAGGCCGCGGTCTACGAGCAGTACTTC. Translating it yields CASSPSQAAVYEQYF.